The next 4 T cell receptor beta chains were all read from a single sample in a study of T cell responses to AZD1222 COVID-19 vaccine (dated by TCRdb to the early 2020s). Libraries were constructed by the immunoSEQ multiplex PCR assay. Here the immuneACCESS table is served through TCRdb, limited to in-frame sequences with V and J called. Missing clones are a known gap in these copies; in checked studies unresolved V genes cover under half, and the rest lacks a known reason. This sample has some 150,000 clones in its table, and about nine tenths of those were observed once. The ten largest clones capture roughly 10% of the sample. Sample time point, as interpreted from the label and publication: about 28 days (+/-7) after the second vaccine dose. The sample was peripheral blood, taken 28 days after the second AZD1222 dose. These receptors all stem from an adult who received the AZD1222 COVID-19 vaccine.

V usage is TRBV5-6 and J usage is TRBJ1-1, with unresolved D. V was shortened by 3 bases and J by 7 bases, with 7 bases between the two germline ends. The CDR3 runs to 11 residues. Germline values: CDR1 SGHDT, CDR2 YYEEEE. The CDR3 loop reads CASSSADEAFF. As DNA, the CDR3 is TGTGCCAGCAGCTCGGCAGATGAAGCTTTCTTT.

The chain recombines TRBV28 with TRBJ1-5, with D uncertain. The CDR3 covers 16 residues. Germline CDR1 reads MDHEN; CDR2 reads SYDVKM. V dropped 5 bases and J dropped 7 bases, with 21 bases sitting between them. The DNA of the CDR3 is TGTGCCAGCAGTCTCGGGGTCGGCCGCCGTGGGCAGCCCCAGCATTTT. This translates into CASSLGVGRRGQPQHF.

This sequence joins TRBV28 and TRBJ1-2; 8 bases align to TRBD1. This CDR3 comprises 14 residues. V dropped 5 bases and J dropped 7; count of bases not matched to a gene: 9. The V gene's germline CDR1 is MDHEN and CDR2 SYDVKM. The DNA for the CDR3 is TGTGCCAGCAGTACCGGGACAGGTGTACTTGGCTACACCTTC. This encodes CASSTGTGVLGYTF.

The chain couples TRBV21-1 to TRBJ2-5; the D segment call TRBD2 is taken from the table without a DNA check. TRBV21-1 is noted as a pseudogene. The CDR3 is made up of 16 amino acids. The CDR3 region is CASSKAPTSDGETQYF. The DNA for the CDR3 is TGTGCCAGCAGCAAAGCGCCGACTAGCGACGGGGAGACCCAGTACTTC.